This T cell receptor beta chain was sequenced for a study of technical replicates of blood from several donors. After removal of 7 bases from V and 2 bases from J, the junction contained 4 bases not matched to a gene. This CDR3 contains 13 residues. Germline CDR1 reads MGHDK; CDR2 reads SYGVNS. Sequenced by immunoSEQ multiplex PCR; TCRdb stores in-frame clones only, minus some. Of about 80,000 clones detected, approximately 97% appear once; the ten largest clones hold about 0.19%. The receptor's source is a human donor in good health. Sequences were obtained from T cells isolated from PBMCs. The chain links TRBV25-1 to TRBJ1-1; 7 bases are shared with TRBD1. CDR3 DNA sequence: TGTGCCAGCACACGAGGGGGCAACACTGAAGCTTTCTTT. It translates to CASTRGGNTEAFF.